Each of the 27 T cell receptor beta chains below was sequenced from the same sample in a study of shared clonotypes between healthy human individuals (dated by TCRdb to the early 2020s). The method was the immunoSEQ multiplex PCR assay. TCRdb took over this immuneACCESS table, retaining in-frame rearrangements with V and J assigned. Such tables are incomplete; in checked studies, under half of the missing clones stem from an unresolved V gene, and the remainder is unexplained. This sample comprises 2 million to 2.5 million clones, about 92% of them detected only once. Of the sample, approximately 0.4% is held by the ten largest clones. Specimen: naive CD4+ T cells from PBMCs. Per the publication, the cell subset or site label means: CD45RA+ positively selected. The receptor set was obtained from a man between 18 and 29 years old in good health. Some clones in this sample may be carry-over from other donors' samples.

This sequence joins TRBV2 and TRBJ2-5; 7 nucleotides line up with TRBD1. Trimming at V came to 7 bases and at J to 7 bases, leaving 18 bases not matched to a gene. Looked up from germline, CDR1 is SNHLY and CDR2 is FYNNEI. This CDR3 has 16 amino acids. The CDR3 region is CASTEPRGRGLGTQYF. Here the CDR3 DNA reads TGTGCCAGCACCGAGCCAAGAGGCAGGGGGTTGGGGACCCAGTACTTC.

This clone was seen a handful of times. This rearrangement joins TRBV2 to TRBJ1-1; D unclear. V was pared by 6 bases and J by 2 bases, with 10 bases between. Germline V lookup: CDR1 SNHLY, CDR2 FYNNEI. The CDR3 extends over 13 amino acids. CDR3: CASRERVNTEAFF. The CDR3 region has the DNA TGTGCCAGCAGGGAACGGGTTAACACTGAAGCTTTCTTT.

J is TRBJ1-2 and V is TRBV28, with D unclear. The CDR3 totals 14 residues. With 6 bases removed from V and 4 bases from J, the gap between germline ends came to 15 bases. Germline V lookup: CDR1 MDHEN, CDR2 SYDVKM. The CDR3 nucleotides are TGTGCCAGCAGCCCGCATCGAGGACCCTATGGCTACACCTTC. It translates to CASSPHRGPYGYTF.

CDR3 DNA: TGTGCCAGCTCACCACAAAGACAGGGGGCTGGGGGTGATACGCAGTATTTT. It yields the protein CASSPQRQGAGGDTQYF. This chain connects TRBV18 to TRBJ2-3; 10 bases align to TRBD1. The CDR3 is 17 amino acids. The junction had 10 bases not matched to a gene; V was cut back by 1 base and J by 6 bases. Looked up from germline, CDR1 is KGHSH and CDR2 is LQKENI. The full variable domain, its missing parts supplied by reference TRBV18 and TRBJ2-3, is NAGVMQNPRHLVRRRGQEARLRCSPMKGHSHVYWYRQLPEEGLKFMVYLQKENIIDESGMPKERFSAEFPKEGPSILRIQQVVRGDSAAYFCASSPQRQGAGGDTQYFGPGTRLTVL.

The chain employs TRBV7-3 and TRBJ2-1; 7 nucleotides line up with TRBD2. The germline V gene has CDR1 SGHTA and CDR2 FQGTGA. The CDR3 is 15 residues long. With 1 base clipped from V and 7 bases from J, the junction kept 7 bases outside the gene matches. In DNA form, the CDR3 reads TGTGCCAGCAGCTTAAATTCGCCCGGGGGGAATGAGCAGTTCTTC. Translation: CASSLNSPGGNEQFF.

The V and J genes are TRBV7-2 and TRBJ2-5; 8 bases align to TRBD1. The CDR3 is 15 amino acids. The germline gives CDR1 SGHTA, CDR2 FQGNSA. The V segment lost 5 bases and the J segment 5 bases; nucleotides outside the gene matches: 10. DNA of the CDR3: TGTGCCAGCAGCAAGACCAGGGGGCAGAGGGAGACCCAGTACTTC. The encoded protein is CASSKTRGQRETQYF. The whole variable domain, filled in from reference TRBV7-2 and TRBJ2-5, reads GAGVSQSPSNKVTEKGKDVELRCDPISGHTALYWYRQSLGQGLEFLIYFQGNSAPDKSGLPSDRFSAERTGGSVSTLTIQRTQQEDSAVYLCASSKTRGQRETQYFGPGTRLLVL.

This chain connects TRBV11-2 to TRBJ1-3; unclear D gene. Looked up from germline, CDR1 is SGHAT and CDR2 is FQNNGV. The CDR3 extends over 13 amino acids. Trimming took off 1 base at V and 4 bases at J, with 5 bases between the two ends. The CDR3 region is CASSLVNGNTIYF. Here the CDR3 DNA reads TGTGCCAGCAGCTTAGTTAACGGAAACACCATATATTTT. The variable domain in full, completed from reference TRBV11-2 and TRBJ1-3, reads EAGVAQSPRYKIIEKRQSVAFWCNPISGHATLYWYQQILGQGPKLLIQFQNNGVVDDSQLPKDRFSAERLKGVDSTLKIQPAKLEDSAVYLCASSLVNGNTIYFGEGSWLTVV.

The chain links TRBV7-8 to TRBJ1-2; TRBD1 might be the D (6 bases). Trimming took off 4 bases at V and 10 bases at J, with 19 bases between the two ends. The CDR3 runs to 14 residues. Germline V lookup: CDR1 SGHVS, CDR2 FQNEAQ. The chain's CDR3 is CASSSGAIKLHYTF. CDR3 sequence (DNA): TGTGCCAGCAGCTCAGGGGCAATCAAACTCCACTACACCTTC.

This clone has just one count. The chain links TRBV4-2 to TRBJ2-7; TRBD2 matches 11 bases. CDR3 length: 17 residues. Germline-derived CDR1 and CDR2 are LGHNA and YNFKEQ. J gave up 4 bases and V 1 base, and 9 bases lay outside the gene matches. CDR3 bases: TGTGCCAGCAGCCAAGCAGTAGCGGGAGGGCCGGTGTACGAGCAGTACTTC. Protein: CASSQAVAGGPVYEQYF.

The chain carries TRBV9 and TRBJ2-1, with unresolved D. The CDR3 is 15 residues long. Trimming took 6 bases from V and 3 from J, leaving 16 bases between them. CDR1 is SGDLS and CDR2 is YYNGEE in the germline V gene. CDR3 sequence reads: CASTDKLDSYNEQFF. In DNA form, the CDR3 reads TGTGCCAGCACCGATAAATTGGATAGCTACAATGAGCAGTTCTTC. Together with reference TRBV9 and TRBJ2-1, the CDR3 gives the full variable domain: DSGVTQTPKHLITATGQRVTLRCSPRSGDLSVYWYQQSLDQGLQFLIQYYNGEERAKGNILERFSAQQFPDLHSELNLSSLELGDSALYFCASTDKLDSYNEQFFGPGTRLTVL.

The J gene is TRBJ2-1, the V gene TRBV10-1; TRBD2 matches 10 bases. Looked up from germline, CDR1 is WNHNN and CDR2 is SYGVQD (reference sequence). The CDR3 length is 16 residues. V gave up 6 bases and J gave up 8 bases; unmatched junction bases: 13. The CDR3 DNA follows: TGCGCCAGCAGGGCTTCACTAGCGGGATTTTCCCATGAGCAGTTCTTC. Its protein product is CASRASLAGFSHEQFF.

A word on this clone: The same CDR3 also results from other DNA sequences found in this sample. V and J are TRBV15 and TRBJ1-3, with D perhaps matching TRBD1 (6 bases). CDR1 is LNHNV, CDR2 YYDKDF, per germline (reference sequence). The CDR3 is 15 residues long. Trimming took 0 bases from V and 4 from J, leaving 10 bases between them. The CDR3 reads CATSREQGSGNTIYF. The DNA for the CDR3 is TGTGCCACCAGCAGAGAGCAGGGGTCCGGAAACACCATATATTTT.

This sequence joins TRBV21-1 and TRBJ2-4; the table's D call, TRBD1, has no DNA check behind it. TRBV21-1 is described as a pseudogene. CDR3 length equals 17 residues. As DNA, the CDR3 is TGTGCCAGCAGCACCGAGACCCAGGAACTAGCCAAAAACATTCAGTACTTC. Protein sequence: CASSTETQELAKNIQYF.

The rearrangement uses TRBV15 and TRBJ1-5; no clear D gene. CDR3 length: 15 amino acids. The V and J ends lost 1 base and 4 bases respectively, with 11 bases between them. Germline CDR1 reads LNHNV; CDR2 reads YYDKDF (reference sequence). The DNA for the CDR3 is TGTGCCACCAGCAGAGGGGCAGGTGGTAATCAGCCCCAGCATTTT. Translation: CATSRGAGGNQPQHF.

This rearrangement joins TRBV14 to TRBJ2-7; TRBD1 aligns across 8 bases. The CDR3 covers 15 residues. The V and J ends lost 4 bases and 1 base, in that order; junction bases with no gene match: 6. The germline V gene encodes CDR1 SGHDN and CDR2 FVKESK. The CDR3 sequence: CASSRGQGHSYEQYF. CDR3 DNA sequence: TGTGCCAGCAGCCGAGGACAGGGTCATTCCTACGAGCAGTACTTC. Based on the CDR3 plus reference TRBV14 and TRBJ2-7, the full variable domain is EAGVTQFPSHSVIEKGQTVTLRCDPISGHDNLYWYRRVMGKEIKFLLHFVKESKQDESGMPNNRFLAERTGGTYSTLKVQPAELEDSGVYFCASSRGQGHSYEQYFGPGTRLTVT.

The chain links TRBV29-1 to TRBJ2-3; unclear D gene. The CDR3 totals 15 residues. The V end was cut by 6 bases, the J end by 2 bases, with 18 bases between. The V gene's germline CDR1 is SQVTM and CDR2 ANQGSEA. CDR3 in DNA: TGCAGCGTGAGGCCGGACGAAGCCTCCACAGATACGCAGTATTTT. Translated: CSVRPDEASTDTQYF.

This chain links TRBV27 with TRBJ2-5; TRBD1 aligns across 7 bases. The trim removed 6 bases at V and 6 bases at J, leaving 13 bases unmatched. This CDR3 has 15 amino acids. CDR1 and CDR2 (germline): MNHEY, SMNVEV (reference sequence). This CDR3 reads CASSPFGTAAQTQYF. The CDR3 region has the DNA TGTGCCAGCAGCCCCTTTGGGACAGCCGCGCAGACCCAGTACTTC.

V usage is TRBV11-1 and J usage is TRBJ2-7, with D possibly matching TRBD1 (6 bases). The CDR3 is 15 amino acids. The V gene's germline CDR1 is SGHAT and CDR2 FQDESV (reference sequence). With 5 bases removed from V and 6 bases from J, the gap between germline ends came to 20 bases. The CDR3 protein is CASSRSRDILGEQYF. CDR3 DNA sequence: TGTGCCAGCAGCCGAAGTAGGGACATTCTTGGCGAGCAGTACTTC. The variable domain in full, with the rest retrieved from reference TRBV11-1 and TRBJ2-7, is EAEVAQSPRYKITEKSQAVAFWCDPISGHATLYWYRQILGQGPELLVQFQDESVVDDSQLPKDRFSAERLKGVDSTLKIQPAELGDSAMYLCASSRSRDILGEQYFGPGTRLTVT.

The rearrangement joins TRBV4-1 to TRBJ2-5, with 10 bases aligning to TRBD2. The germline V gene has CDR1 MGHRA and CDR2 YSYEKL. CDR3 size: 16 residues. The ends lost 7 bases at V and 2 bases at J; junction bases unmatched: 10. CDR3 amino acids: CASTRRASGSQETQYF. CDR3 coding DNA: TGCGCCAGCACTAGACGAGCTAGCGGGAGTCAAGAGACCCAGTACTTC.

The chain links TRBV5-1 to TRBJ2-2; no firm D call. Germline lookup yields CDR1 SGHRS and CDR2 YFSETQ. V was cut by 4 bases and J by 6 bases, with 10 bases left in between. This CDR3 region has 13 residues. The CDR3 here is CASSLDNSGELFF. The DNA of the CDR3 is TGCGCCAGCAGCCTCGACAATTCCGGGGAGCTGTTTTTT.

The chain uses TRBV4-3 and TRBJ2-2; D is unclear. V dropped 0 bases and J dropped 6 bases, with 11 bases sitting between them. The CDR3 runs to 15 residues. Per germline, CDR1 LGHNA and CDR2 YSLEER. DNA of the CDR3: TGCGCCAGCAGCCAAGATACGATGACGCCCGGGGAGCTGTTTTTT. Translation: CASSQDTMTPGELFF.

Only one count was recorded for this clone. CDR3 sequence: CASSIGTSRRNEQFF. The CDR3 nucleotides are TGTGCCAGCAGCATCGGGACTAGTAGACGCAATGAGCAGTTCTTC. V usage is TRBV7-3 and J usage is TRBJ2-1; 8 bases align to TRBD2. The CDR3 extends over 15 amino acids. V shed 5 bases and J 6 bases; nucleotides not matched to a gene: 9. CDR1 and CDR2 (germline): SGHTA, FQGTGA.

The sample holds one count of this clone. This chain joins TRBV5-1 and TRBJ2-7; D is perhaps TRBD2 (6 bases). There are 17 residues in the CDR3. V was trimmed by 0 bases and J by 3 bases, leaving 19 bases between them. Per germline, CDR1 SGHRS and CDR2 YFSETQ. CDR3 nucleotides: TGCGCCAGCAGCTTGGCTACGAGGGACTCCGGAAGCTACGAGCAGTACTTC. This gives the protein CASSLATRDSGSYEQYF.

The rearrangement uses TRBV29-1 and TRBJ2-1; possibly TRBD1 or TRBD2 for D (5 bases each). V was trimmed by 7 bases and J by 0 bases, leaving 16 bases between them. This CDR3 is built from 15 residues. Germline loops: CDR1 SQVTM, CDR2 ANQGSEA. The CDR3 protein is CSARMGVSSYNEQFF. CDR3 sequence (DNA): TGCAGCGCTCGAATGGGGGTATCCTCCTACAATGAGCAGTTCTTC.

The J gene is TRBJ2-7, the V gene TRBV6-1; TRBD2 matches 9 bases. With 6 bases clipped from V and 1 base from J, the junction kept 7 bases outside the gene matches. Per the germline V gene, CDR1 is MNHNS and CDR2 is SASEGT. The CDR3 totals 15 residues. CDR3 in amino acids: CASRIASGDSYEQYF. As DNA, the CDR3 is TGTGCCAGCAGAATCGCTAGCGGGGATTCCTACGAGCAGTACTTC.

The J gene is TRBJ2-5, the V gene TRBV7-9; no firm D call. The CDR3 is 12 amino acids. With 5 bases removed from V and 7 bases from J, the gap between germline ends came to 11 bases. Germline CDR1 is SEHNR and CDR2 is FQNEAQ (reference sequence). For the CDR3, the DNA is TGTGCCAGCAGCGTTGAAGGTGGGACCCAGTACTTC. This sequence encodes CASSVEGGTQYF.

Comments on this clone: This CDR3 is also generated by other DNA sequences in the sample. This rearrangement joins TRBV28 to TRBJ1-5, with unresolved D. CDR3 length: 12 residues. The germline V gene encodes CDR1 MDHEN and CDR2 SYDVKM. Trimming left V 5 bases short and J 6 bases short, with 8 bases between. The CDR3 spells CASSPPVQPQHF. The CDR3 nucleotides read TGTGCCAGCAGTCCCCCCGTTCAGCCCCAGCATTTT.